These 24 T cell receptor beta chains came from one sample sequenced in a study of shared clonotypes between healthy human individuals. Repertoires were generated with immunoSEQ multiplex PCR, while TCRdb's copy carries only in-frame clones and drops some. The table has more than 150,000 clones, roughly 70% seen once. The source material was memory CD4+ T cells sorted from blood. Specified subset: CD45RA-negative fraction. The receptor source for this set is a man aged 25-45 years in good health.

The rearrangement links TRBV6-5 to TRBJ2-3; the D gene is possibly TRBD1 (6 bases). Trimming shortened V by 0 bases and J by 4 bases, and 14 bases separated the two germline ends. This CDR3 has 16 amino acids. Germline lookup yields CDR1 MNHEY and CDR2 SVGAGI. The DNA of the CDR3 is TGTGCCAGCAGTTACTCGACAGGTCTACCCCCAGATACGCAGTATTTT. Residues: CASSYSTGLPPDTQYF.

This chain uses TRBV7-2 with TRBJ2-5; D remains unclear. Trimming left V 1 base short and J 3 bases short, with 9 bases between. This CDR3 is 14 amino acids long. CDR1 and CDR2 (germline): SGHTA, FQGNSA. CDR3 sequence reads: CASSLELHKETQYF. CDR3 nucleotide sequence: TGTGCCAGCAGCTTAGAGCTACACAAAGAGACCCAGTACTTC.

This chain uses TRBV9 with TRBJ2-7; D gene uncertain. Germline V lookup: CDR1 SGDLS, CDR2 YYNGEE. CDR3 size: 12 residues. Trimming removed 3 bases at V and 7 bases at J, with 11 bases between. The CDR3 is CASSEGYTEQYF. The CDR3 coding sequence is TGTGCCAGCAGCGAGGGCTACACTGAGCAGTACTTC.

The chain is built from TRBV29-1 and TRBJ1-5; possibly TRBD1 for D (5 bases). The germline gives CDR1 SQVTM, CDR2 ANQGSEA. V was pared by 4 bases and J by 5 bases, with 9 bases between. The CDR3 loop spans 12 amino acids. The CDR3, as DNA: TGCAGCGTTGGGGACCGGGATCAGCCCCAGCATTTT. Its protein product is CSVGDRDQPQHF.

The J gene is TRBJ2-3, the V gene TRBV7-3, with unresolved D. The germline CDR1 and CDR2 sequences are SGHTA and FQGTGA. Trimming took 2 bases from V and 6 from J, leaving 9 bases between them. The CDR3 covers 13 residues. The CDR3 DNA reads TGTGCCAGCAGCTTACAGAGCGCCGATACGCAGTATTTT. Encoded protein: CASSLQSADTQYF.

This clone was counted a few times. The genes are TRBV20-1 and TRBJ2-1; D remains unclear. The CDR3 extends over 11 amino acids. V was clipped by 7 bases and J by 7 bases, with 11 bases between them. Per the germline V gene, CDR1 is DFQATT and CDR2 is SNEGSKA (reference sequence). The CDR3 DNA is TGCAGTGTGACCCAGGTTAATGAGCAGTTCTTC. Residues: CSVTQVNEQFF.

The chain couples TRBV7-6 to TRBJ2-1; 7 bases are a match to TRBD1. Germline V gives CDR1 SGHVS, CDR2 FNYEAQ. V trimming: 5 bases; J trimming: 9 bases; junction bases outside the gene matches: 4. This CDR3 is 12 amino acids long. The CDR3 nucleotides are TGTGCCAGCAGCCCGAGGGACAGTGAGCAGTTCTTC. It encodes CASSPRDSEQFF.

In DNA form, the CDR3 reads TGTGCCTGGAACAGGGGGCATGTAGGACTAGCGGGATACAATGAGCAGTTCTTC. This sequence encodes CAWNRGHVGLAGYNEQFF. The chain joins TRBV30 to TRBJ2-1; TRBD2 matches at 12 bases. CDR1 and CDR2 (germline): GTSNPN, SVGIG (reference sequence). The V gene end was trimmed by 4 bases and the J gene end by 4 bases; junction bases not matched to a gene: 14. The CDR3 runs to 18 residues.

The rearrangement uses TRBV4-2 and TRBJ2-3; D gene ambiguous. The germline CDR1 and CDR2 sequences are LGHNA and YNFKEQ. The CDR3 totals 16 residues. V lost 0 bases and J 3 bases, leaving 13 bases between the germline ends. The CDR3 DNA follows: TGTGCCAGCAGCCAAGAACCGACCCTAGGAACAGATACGCAGTATTTT. Amino acids: CASSQEPTLGTDTQYF.

CDR3 loop: CASSSSRQTLYNEQFF. The CDR3, as DNA: TGTGCCAGCAGCTCATCTCGACAGACTCTGTACAATGAGCAGTTCTTC. The rearrangement joins TRBV7-6 to TRBJ2-1; a weak D match, TRBD1 (5 bases). The CDR3 consists of 16 residues. Germline lookup yields CDR1 SGHVS and CDR2 FNYEAQ. The ends were cut back, 4 bases at V and 4 bases at J, with 17 bases in the middle.

The chain joins TRBV7-2 to TRBJ2-1, with TRBD2 as a possible D gene (6 bases). Per germline, CDR1 SGHTA and CDR2 FQGNSA. The CDR3 has 15 residues. Trimming took 5 bases from V and 0 from J, leaving 11 bases between them. CDR3 loop: CASSRTGSSYNEQFF. Here the CDR3 DNA reads TGTGCCAGCAGCCGGACCGGGAGCTCCTACAATGAGCAGTTCTTC.

The chain joins TRBV14 to TRBJ2-5, with D unresolved. This CDR3 contains 12 residues. V lost 4 bases and J 7 bases, leaving 10 bases between the germline ends. Germline values: CDR1 SGHDN, CDR2 FVKESK. CDR3 protein: CASSLERRTQYF. CDR3 DNA sequence: TGTGCCAGCAGCCTTGAGAGGCGGACCCAGTACTTC.

This clone occurred once. Other DNA sequences in this specimen translate into the identical CDR3. The V gene is TRBV2, the J gene TRBJ2-3; D may be TRBD2 (6 bases). The germline V gene has CDR1 SNHLY and CDR2 FYNNEI. The CDR3 sequence is 12 residues long. V was trimmed by 11 bases and J by 3 bases, leaving 12 bases between them. DNA for the CDR3: TGTGCCGGGGGGAAGGATACAGATACGCAGTATTTT. Protein: CAGGKDTDTQYF. The whole variable domain, filled in from reference TRBV2 and TRBJ2-3, reads EPEVTQTPSHQVTQMGQEVILRCVPISNHLYFYWYRQILGQKVEFLVSFYNNEISEKSEIFDDQFSVERPDGSNFTLKIRSTKLEDSAMYFCAGGKDTDTQYFGPGTRLTVL.

Only one count was recorded for this clone. V gene TRBV11-2 combines with J gene TRBJ2-1; 8 bases map to TRBD2. The V and J ends lost 4 bases and 0 bases, in that order; junction bases with no gene match: 5. This CDR3 has 16 amino acids. Germline V CDR1 and CDR2: SGHAT, FQNNGV. CDR3 protein: CASSSLAGISYNEQFF. The CDR3 DNA follows: TGTGCCAGCAGCTCTTTAGCGGGAATCTCCTACAATGAGCAGTTCTTC.

The chain has TRBV5-4 and TRBJ2-7; 12 bases agree with TRBD1. This CDR3 contains 15 residues. The trim removed 3 bases at V and 4 bases at J, leaving 5 bases unmatched. CDR1 is SGHNT and CDR2 is YYREEE in the germline V gene (reference sequence). The CDR3 loop reads CASSSRDRGLYEQYF. The CDR3 DNA sequence: TGTGCCAGCAGCTCGAGGGACAGGGGGCTATACGAGCAGTACTTC.

The rearrangement uses TRBV5-8 and TRBJ2-3; a possible D gene is TRBD1 (6 bases). This CDR3 is 14 amino acids long. V lost 0 bases, J lost 3 bases, and 8 bases lay in between. CDR1 is SGHTS, CDR2 YDEGEE, per germline. The CDR3 here is CASSLEGQTDTQYF. DNA for the CDR3: TGTGCCAGCAGCTTGGAAGGACAGACAGATACGCAGTATTTT.

The chain uses TRBV7-2 and TRBJ2-3; the D is unclear. Germline-derived CDR1 and CDR2 are SGHTA and FQGNSA. The length of the CDR3 is 15 residues. V lost 2 bases and J 0 bases, leaving 9 bases between the germline ends. The CDR3 reads CASSLFESSTDTQYF. The CDR3 coding sequence is TGTGCCAGCAGCTTATTTGAATCTAGCACAGATACGCAGTATTTT.

This clone was observed a few times. The CDR3: CARSSRTSGSYNEQFF. In nucleotides, the CDR3 is TGTGCCAGAAGCTCCAGGACTAGCGGGTCCTACAATGAGCAGTTCTTC. This chain connects TRBV5-3 to TRBJ2-1, with TRBD2 identical over 11 bases. TRBV5-3 counts as an open reading frame of uncertain function. V shed 3 bases and J 1 base; nucleotides not matched to a gene: 3. The CDR3 totals 16 residues.

The count of this clone is one. This chain uses TRBV6-1 with TRBJ1-2; D uncertain. Germline V CDR1 and CDR2: MNHNS, SASEGT. The V and J ends lost 9 bases and 2 bases respectively, with 7 bases between them. The length of the CDR3 is 11 residues. This chain's CDR3 is CASNGNYGYTF. The DNA for the CDR3 is TGTGCCAGTAACGGAAACTATGGCTACACCTTC.

The sample holds a few counts of this clone. This chain uses TRBV7-2 with TRBJ1-5, with D perhaps matching TRBD1 (6 bases). Trimming took off 5 bases at V and 5 bases at J, with 16 bases between the two ends. The V gene's germline CDR1 is SGHTA and CDR2 FQGNSA. The CDR3 contains 15 residues. The CDR3 DNA reads as TGTGCCAGCAGCCCAAGCGTGCAGGGGTATCAGCCCCAGCATTTT. Amino acids: CASSPSVQGYQPQHF.

In its sample, this clone was seen once. V and J are TRBV29-1 and TRBJ2-3, with 8 bases that match TRBD1. Germline lookup yields CDR1 SQVTM and CDR2 ANQGSEA. The CDR3 covers 13 residues. Germline trimming cut 7 bases from V and 0 bases from J; bases unmatched to any gene: 3. This CDR3 is CSARTGSTDTQYF. The CDR3 nucleotides are TGCAGCGCCCGGACAGGGAGCACAGATACGCAGTATTTT.

The chain joins TRBV7-8 to TRBJ2-1, with D perhaps matching TRBD2 (5 bases). V was cut by 4 bases and J by 4 bases, with 8 bases left in between. The length of the CDR3 is 13 residues. From germline, CDR1 is SGHVS and CDR2 FQNEAQ. The CDR3 reads CASSSSPYNEQFF. As DNA, the CDR3 is TGTGCCAGCAGCTCTAGCCCTTACAATGAGCAGTTCTTC.

This clone was detected a few times. Additional DNA sequences in this sample encode the identical CDR3. The chain uses TRBV10-1 and TRBJ1-5; 8 nucleotides align to TRBD1. Trimming cost V 4 bases and J 7 bases; bases outside gene matches: 3. CDR1 is WNHNN and CDR2 is SYGVQD in the germline V gene (reference sequence). The CDR3 spans 13 residues. The CDR3, as DNA: TGCGCCAGCAGTGCAGGGGGCGGCCAGCCCCAGCATTTT. Encoded protein: CASSAGGGQPQHF.

The chain combines TRBV19 with TRBJ1-5, with no clear D. CDR1 is LNHDA and CDR2 is SQIVND in the germline V gene (reference sequence). The V end lost 0 bases, the J end lost 1 base, and 13 bases lay between the germline ends. This CDR3 contains 17 residues. Here the CDR3 reads CASSIEGGVWSNQPQHF. The CDR3 region has the DNA TGTGCCAGTAGTATAGAGGGCGGGGTATGGAGCAATCAGCCCCAGCATTTT.